The T cell receptor (beta chain) under discussion was sequenced for a study of response to subunit inactivated influenza vaccine. Study conclusions and caveats: Seasonal influenza vaccination, on each occasion, was suggested by the authors to recruit few new T cells.

TCRdb independently ran MiXCR on the RT-PCR reads; one entry per CDR3 protein. This sample carries roughly 780,000 distinct CDR3 sequences, less than 20% of them seen once, and the ten largest clones take about a tenth. Looked up from germline, CDR1 is SGHDT and CDR2 is YYEEEE. With 6 bases clipped from V and 2 bases from J, the junction kept 6 bases outside the gene matches. The CDR3 is made up of 14 amino acids. Turning to this clonotype: Its antigen is still unknown.

This chain uses TRBV5-6 with TRBJ2-3; 7 bases map to TRBD2. The TCR comes from a man aged 50 to 59 who received an inactivated influenza vaccine. Sequences were derived from PBMCs from blood, sampled around 5 days after vaccination. CDR3 sequence reads: CASNLGLLTDTQYF. The CDR3 coding sequence is TGTGCCAGCAATCTGGGACTACTCACAGATACGCAGTATTTT.